This entry is about one T cell receptor (beta chain). Its antigen is not known. Over 95% purity was reached by all sorted populations. The data originate from a study of beta chain features in type 1 diabetes. General study results and limits: Any HLA type influence on TCRB rearrangement was left unresolved here. A closer apparent resemblance between naive, central memory and Treg TCRB repertoires was seen in patients than in healthy donors. An over-representation of cells with high TCR expression could result from cDNA sequencing.

V was pared by 5 bases and J by 3 bases, with 6 bases of the junction left unmatched. Per the germline V gene, CDR1 is LNHNV and CDR2 is YYDKDF (reference sequence). The CDR3 totals 15 residues. Expressed TCRB transcripts were sequenced after all isolated RNA was converted to cDNA. Data came from immunoSEQ multiplex PCR; TCRdb stores just in-frame clones and leaves some out. The profile covers about 180,000 clones, with about 12% appearing a single time and around 0.63% taken by the ten largest. The chain has TRBV15 and TRBJ1-5; the match to TRBD1 covers 8 bases. Material for sequencing was central memory CD4+ T cells from blood. The receptor comes from a woman between 18 and 30 years old in good health. DNA of the CDR3: TGTGCCACCAGCCCTCGGGACAGGATCAATCAGCCCCAGCATTTT. It yields the protein CATSPRDRINQPQHF.